The TCR beta chain under discussion was sequenced for a study of Graves' ophthalmopathy and Graves' hyperthyroidism. Study outcomes and limitations: As the model predicted ophthalmopathy progression, it achieved a sensitivity of nearly 71% and a specificity of around 76%. A majority of expanded thyroid clonotypes exceeding 0.001 frequency were likewise present in blood. Separation of ophthalmopathy from stable hyperthyroidism was achieved by a 13-signature model, at roughly 88% sensitivity and just over 80% specificity.

Among the exclusions were patients with other autoimmune diseases, uncontrolled infections, pregnancy or lactation. This clonotype was found many times. Its cognate antigen is unknown. Amplified material comprised TCR beta CDR3 regions derived from RNA transcripts. First-round RT-PCR relied on HTBI primers, and a second-round multiplex PCR came next. TCRdb reprocessed the multiplex PCR reads via MiXCR and lists one record per CDR3 protein. The profile covers about 370,000 distinct CDR3 sequences, with roughly a sixth appearing a single time and roughly 2.4% taken by the ten largest. The sample consisted of peripheral blood. This receptor was identified in an adult woman with stable Graves' hyperthyroidism.

Here the CDR3 DNA reads TGTGCCAGTAGTATAGAGGCCCGCCAGAATTCACCCCTCCACTTT. Amino acids: CASSIEARQNSPLHF. The J gene is TRBJ1-6, the V gene TRBV19; no definite D call. This CDR3 is built from 15 residues. The germline V gene has CDR1 LNHDA and CDR2 SQIVND (reference sequence). The ends were cut back, 0 bases at V and 7 bases at J, with 10 bases in the middle.